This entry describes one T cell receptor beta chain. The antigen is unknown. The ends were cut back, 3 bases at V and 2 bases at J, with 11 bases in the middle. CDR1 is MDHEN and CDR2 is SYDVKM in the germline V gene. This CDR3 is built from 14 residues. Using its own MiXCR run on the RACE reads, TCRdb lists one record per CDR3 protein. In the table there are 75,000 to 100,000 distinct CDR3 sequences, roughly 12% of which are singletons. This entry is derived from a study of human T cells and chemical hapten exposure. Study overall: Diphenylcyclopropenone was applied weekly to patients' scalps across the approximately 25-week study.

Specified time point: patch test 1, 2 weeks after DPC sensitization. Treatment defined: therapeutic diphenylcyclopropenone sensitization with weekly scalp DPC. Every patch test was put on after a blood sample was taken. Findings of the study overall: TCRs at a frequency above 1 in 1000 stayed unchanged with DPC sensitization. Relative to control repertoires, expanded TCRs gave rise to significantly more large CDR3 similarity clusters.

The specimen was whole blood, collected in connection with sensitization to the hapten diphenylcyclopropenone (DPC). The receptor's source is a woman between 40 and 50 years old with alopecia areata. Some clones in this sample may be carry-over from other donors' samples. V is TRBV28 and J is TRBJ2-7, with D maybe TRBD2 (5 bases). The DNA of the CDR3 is TGTGCCAGCAGTTTGGGAGTCCCTCCCTACGAGCAGTACTTC. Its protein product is CASSLGVPPYEQYF.